Listed below are T cell receptor beta chains from one sample, sequenced in a study of cytomegalovirus exposure and HLA in healthy donors. Assay used: immunoSEQ multiplex PCR; TCRdb lists only in-frame clones, some missing. This table holds 130,000 to 150,000 clones, 80% found once. Sequenced sample: PBMCs. Receptor source: a male donor in good health and CMV-seronegative. Each CDR3 is given with its conserved first and last residue. D genes are given only for firm matches. Rows give clone size only sometimes, using once, few, many, or a class for an expanded clone.

>TRBJ1-1|few|15|TRBV5-4|.
CASRSQGQSNTEAFF
TGTGCCAGCAGAAGCCAGGGACAATCGAACACTGAAGCTTTCTTT
>TRBJ2-2|.|15|TRBV6-4|.
CASSDSAENTGELFF
TGTGCCAGCAGTGACTCGGCAGAGAACACCGGGGAGCTGTTTTTT
>TRBJ1-1|.|15|TRBV9|.
CASSPEGLMNTEAFF
TGTGCCAGCTCCCCAGAGGGACTCATGAACACTGAAGCTTTCTTT
>TRBJ2-7|.|13|TRBV30|.
CAWGAGGVYEQYF
TGTGCCTGGGGGGCGGGCGGGGTCTACGAGCAGTACTTC
>TRBJ1-5|.|11|TRBV28|.
CASSFDQPQHF
TGTGCCAGCAGTTTCGATCAGCCCCAGCATTTT
>TRBJ1-6|.|16|TRBV6-6|.
CASSFSWSSYNSPLHF
TGTGCCAGCAGTTTCTCCTGGAGCTCCTATAATTCACCCCTCCACTTT
>TRBJ1-6|.|19|TRBV7-2|TRBD1
CASSETSGTGNSILSPLHF
TGTGCCAGCAGCGAAACCTCCGGGACAGGGAATTCCATTCTTTCACCCCTCCACTTT
>TRBJ1-1|.|14|TRBV6-6|TRBD1
CASSSTGGNTEAFF
TGTGCCAGCAGTTCGACAGGGGGGAACACTGAAGCTTTCTTT
>TRBJ1-2|.|12|TRBV2|.
CASSENRDGYTF
TGTGCCAGCAGTGAAAACAGGGATGGCTACACCTTC
>TRBJ2-6|.|15|TRBV6-1|.
CASILRGSGANVLTF
TGTGCCAGCATCTTGAGGGGGTCTGGAGCCAACGTCCTGACTTTC
>TRBJ2-1|.|13|TRBV7-3|.
CASSLVGGNEQFF
TGTGCCAGCAGCTTAGTGGGGGGCAATGAGCAGTTCTTC
>TRBJ2-7|.|14|TRBV4-3|TRBD2
CASSQEAGVGEQYF
TGCGCCAGCAGCCAAGAGGCGGGGGTGGGCGAGCAGTACTTC
>TRBJ1-2|few|13|TRBV30|.
CAWSVGGALGYTF
TGTGCCTGGAGTGTAGGGGGGGCGCTTGGCTACACCTTC
>TRBJ2-7|.|14|TRBV4-3|TRBD1
CASSQDRQGDEQYF
TGCGCCAGCAGCCAAGATCGACAGGGAGACGAGCAGTACTTC
>TRBJ2-4|few|11|TRBV28|.
CASKSLNIQYF
TGTGCCAGCAAATCCCTAAACATTCAGTACTTC